Each of the 24 T cell receptor beta chains below was sequenced from the same sample in a study of cytomegalovirus exposure and HLA in healthy donors. The PCR was carried out with 60 Vbeta primers and 13 Jbeta primers. This table comes from immunoSEQ multiplex PCR, and its TCRdb copy is limited to in-frame clones, with some not included. The sample records under 250,000 clones, roughly 80% being singletons. The source material was PBMCs. All receptors come from a male donor in good health and CMV-seronegative.

The J gene is TRBJ2-7, the V gene TRBV6-5, with D tentatively TRBD2 (5 bases). The CDR3 consists of 14 residues. CDR1 and CDR2 (germline): MNHEY, SVGAGI. The germline V and J ends were trimmed by 8 bases and 2 bases, with 16 bases remaining between them. The CDR3 coding sequence is TGTGCCAGCCACCAGCGGTCAATTCCCTACGAGCAGTACTTC. It encodes CASHQRSIPYEQYF.

The genes are TRBV27 and TRBJ2-5; D perhaps matches TRBD2 (5 bases). With the DNA end fitting TRBJ2-7 better, the J assignment may be wrong. This CDR3 is 13 amino acids long. CDR1 is MNHEY, CDR2 SMNVEV, per germline (reference sequence). For the CDR3, the DNA is TGTGCCAGCAGTTTTGCCGGGGAGCTCGAGCAGTACTTC. It yields the protein CASSFAGELEQYF.

Concerning this clone: An end of the junction differs from the germline gene, which may be a read error. The chain employs TRBV7-9 and TRBJ2-1; perhaps TRBD2 as D (5 bases). Germline CDR1 is SEHNR and CDR2 is FQNEAQ (reference sequence). This CDR3 region has 13 residues. The CDR3 DNA sequence: TGTTCCAGCAGCTTAGCGCCCGGCAATGAGCAGTTCTTC. Translation gives CSSSLAPGNEQFF. Drawing the rest from reference TRBV7-9 and TRBJ2-1, the complete variable domain is DTGVSQNPRHKITKRGQNVTFRCDPISEHNRLYWYRQTLGQGPEFLTYFQNEAQLEKSRLLSDRFSAERPKGSFSTLEIQRTEQGDSAMYLCSSSLAPGNEQFFGPGTRLTVL.

This clone occurred once. V and J are TRBV19 and TRBJ2-1; D remains unclear. V was shortened by 7 bases and J by 11 bases, with 21 bases between the two germline ends. The CDR3 is 14 amino acids. The V gene's germline CDR1 is LNHDA and CDR2 SQIVND (reference sequence). DNA for the CDR3: TGTGCCAGTACCTCCTCCCCGGCGGATCCTAAGCAGTTCTTC. As protein: CASTSSPADPKQFF.

This clone was counted a single time. Within the sample, other DNA sequences also encode this same CDR3. The chain joins TRBV2 to TRBJ2-5, with D maybe TRBD2 (7 bases). Germline CDR1 reads SNHLY; CDR2 reads FYNNEI. With 0 bases removed from V and 5 bases from J, the gap between germline ends came to 10 bases. This CDR3 spans 14 amino acids. The CDR3 loop reads CASSEAGGGETQYF. The CDR3 DNA reads as TGTGCCAGCAGTGAAGCGGGAGGGGGGGAGACCCAGTACTTC.

This chain uses TRBV19 with TRBJ2-4; 8 nucleotides line up with TRBD1. Trimming removed 7 bases from V and 8 bases from J; junction bases left unmatched: 10. This CDR3 is built from 14 residues. The germline V gene has CDR1 LNHDA and CDR2 SQIVND (reference sequence). The CDR3 sequence: CASTSRTGWDIQYF. CDR3 in DNA: TGTGCCAGTACCTCCCGGACAGGGTGGGACATTCAGTACTTC.

The chain is built from TRBV27 and TRBJ2-1; D might be TRBD2 (5 bases). The CDR3 contains 15 residues. V lost 10 bases and J lost 0, with 16 bases in between. Germline lookup yields CDR1 MNHEY and CDR2 SMNVEV (reference sequence). The CDR3 coding sequence is TGTGCCACCGGGGATTCGGGGTACTCCTACAATGAGCAGTTCTTC. Its protein is CATGDSGYSYNEQFF.

The V call is TRBV11-2, the J call TRBJ2-5, with TRBD2 matching 8 bases. Germline V gene data show CDR1 as SGHAT and CDR2 as FQNNGV. With V trimmed by 0 bases and J by 1 base, 7 bases remained unmatched. The CDR3 spans 17 residues. CDR3 in DNA: TGTGCCAGCAGCTTAGAAGGGGCTAGCGGGTTCCAAGAGACCCAGTACTTC. It translates to CASSLEGASGFQETQYF.

The V gene is TRBV2, the J gene TRBJ1-5; no definite D call. The ends were cut back, 5 bases at V and 2 bases at J, with 7 bases in the middle. The CDR3 is 13 amino acids. Germline CDR1 is SNHLY and CDR2 is FYNNEI. CDR3 in DNA: TGTGCCAGCAGTTCGAGGGGCAATCAGCCCCAGCATTTT. This codes for CASSSRGNQPQHF. Filled out from reference TRBV2 and TRBJ1-5, the complete variable domain reads EPEVTQTPSHQVTQMGQEVILRCVPISNHLYFYWYRQILGQKVEFLVSFYNNEISEKSEIFDDQFSVERPDGSNFTLKIRSTKLEDSAMYFCASSSRGNQPQHFGDGTRLSIL.

CDR3 sequence: CASSFDRGYGYTF. CDR3 nucleotides: TGCGCCAGCAGCTTCGACAGGGGCTATGGCTACACCTTC. The V call is TRBV5-1, the J call TRBJ1-2, with 8 bases fitting TRBD1. J lost 4 bases, V lost 2 bases, and 1 base had no gene match. Germline CDR1 SGHRS, CDR2 YFSETQ. There are 13 residues in the CDR3. Based on the CDR3 plus reference TRBV5-1 and TRBJ1-2, the full variable domain is KAGVTQTPRYLIKTRGQQVTLSCSPISGHRSVSWYQQTPGQGLQFLFEYFSETQRNKGNFPGRFSGRQFSNSRSEMNVSTLELGDSALYLCASSFDRGYGYTFGSGTRLTVV.

The rearrangement uses TRBV5-4 and TRBJ2-1; D ambiguous. The germline V and J ends were trimmed by 0 bases and 0 bases, with 7 bases remaining between them. Germline V gene sequence: CDR1 SGHNT, CDR2 YYREEE (reference sequence). CDR3 length: 15 amino acids. The DNA for the CDR3 is TGTGCCAGCAGCTTGGACTCAGGCTCCTACAATGAGCAGTTCTTC. Translation gives CASSLDSGSYNEQFF.

J is TRBJ1-5 and V is TRBV11-2, with D perhaps TRBD1 (5 bases). V dropped 5 bases and J dropped 2 bases, with 7 bases sitting between them. The CDR3 totals 13 residues. Per germline, CDR1 SGHAT and CDR2 FQNNGV. CDR3 residues: CASSPGGNQPQHF. CDR3 DNA: TGTGCCAGCAGCCCGGGGGGCAATCAGCCCCAGCATTTT.

The J gene is TRBJ2-7, the V gene TRBV9, with D maybe TRBD1 (5 bases). The V gene's germline CDR1 is SGDLS and CDR2 YYNGEE. The V end was cut by 4 bases, the J end by 10 bases, with 12 bases between. The CDR3 sequence is 11 residues long. CDR3 nucleotide sequence: TGTGCCAGCAGCAACCAGGACAAACAGTACTTC. It specifies CASSNQDKQYF.

The chain has TRBV7-6 and TRBJ2-5, with 13 bases lining up with TRBD2. The DNA end is more similar to TRBJ2-7, so the J call may be wrong. This CDR3 has 15 residues. The V gene's germline CDR1 is SGHVS and CDR2 FNYEAQ. In nucleotides, the CDR3 is TGTGCCAGCAGTCGGACTAGCGGGAGTATCTACGAGCAGTACTTC. It yields the protein CASSRTSGSIYEQYF.

This clone was seen a few times. The chain is built from TRBV9 and TRBJ2-5; 9 positions agree with TRBD2. The CDR3 consists of 16 residues. V dropped 4 bases and J dropped 5; count of bases not matched to a gene: 12. Germline values: CDR1 SGDLS, CDR2 YYNGEE. This CDR3 reads CASSPRGGGRGETQYF. In DNA, the CDR3 is TGTGCCAGCAGCCCCAGAGGGGGCGGGAGGGGGGAGACCCAGTACTTC.

This clone was seen only a few times. The chain has TRBV6-5 and TRBJ2-2; 8 bases align to TRBD2. The V segment lost 6 bases and the J segment 5 bases; nucleotides outside the gene matches: 8. The germline gives CDR1 MNHEY, CDR2 SVGAGI. The CDR3 runs 15 residues. The CDR3 sequence is CASSLGGGGTGELFF. CDR3 in DNA: TGTGCCAGCAGCCTCGGGGGCGGGGGGACCGGGGAGCTGTTTTTT.

V and J are TRBV5-1 and TRBJ1-2, with D uncertain. The CDR3 runs 14 residues. V was trimmed by 0 bases and J by 5 bases, leaving 11 bases between them. Germline values: CDR1 SGHRS, CDR2 YFSETQ. CDR3 sequence (DNA): TGCGCCAGCAGCTTGGAAGGTACGGGGTATGGCTACACCTTC. It specifies CASSLEGTGYGYTF.

As to this clone: Germline is not matched at one junction end, which may reflect a read error. This chain connects TRBV7-9 to TRBJ2-3, with 16 bases aligning to TRBD2. There are 16 residues in the CDR3. CDR1 and CDR2 from the germline V gene are SEHNR and FQNEAQ (reference sequence). In DNA, the CDR3 is TGTTCCAGCAGGGGGGGACTAGCGGGAGGGGAAGATACGCAGTATTTT. This gives the protein CSSRGGLAGGEDTQYF.

This chain links TRBV29-1 with TRBJ2-7, with 9 bases aligning to TRBD2. With 1 base clipped from V and 4 bases from J, the junction kept 5 bases outside the gene matches. The CDR3 sequence is 14 residues long. Germline loops: CDR1 SQVTM, CDR2 ANQGSEA. CDR3 residues: CSVEGLAGRYEQYF. As DNA, the CDR3 is TGCAGCGTTGAAGGGCTAGCGGGAAGATACGAGCAGTACTTC.

This clone was recorded a few times. The V gene is TRBV6-1, the J gene TRBJ2-2; D not resolved. The CDR3 is 14 amino acids. V was shortened by 2 bases and J by 6 bases, with 10 bases between the two germline ends. CDR1 and CDR2 (germline): MNHNS, SASEGT. The CDR3 sequence: CASSEMQSAGELFF. DNA of the CDR3: TGTGCCAGCAGTGAAATGCAGAGCGCCGGGGAGCTGTTTTTT.

V is TRBV18 and J is TRBJ2-5, with 8 bases lining up with TRBD1. Germline-derived CDR1 and CDR2 are KGHSH and LQKENI. This CDR3 region has 15 residues. V was pared by 1 base and J by 3 bases, with 4 bases of the junction left unmatched. The CDR3 sequence is CASSPRLTGEETQYF. The CDR3, as DNA: TGTGCCAGCTCACCACGTCTGACAGGGGAAGAGACCCAGTACTTC.

This rearrangement joins TRBV5-1 to TRBJ2-1, with 10 bases aligning to TRBD1. V trimming: 3 bases; J trimming: 4 bases; junction bases outside the gene matches: 7. Per germline, CDR1 SGHRS and CDR2 YFSETQ. The CDR3 runs 16 residues. The CDR3 protein is CASSSPGQGIYNEQFF. The CDR3 nucleotides read TGCGCCAGCAGCTCTCCGGGACAGGGGATATACAATGAGCAGTTCTTC.

The chain recombines TRBV10-1 with TRBJ2-2, with 8 bases that match TRBD2. V gave up 0 bases and J gave up 5 bases; unmatched junction bases: 11. This CDR3 region has 18 residues. The germline CDR1 and CDR2 sequences are WNHNN and SYGVQD (reference sequence). The CDR3 spells CASSESTREGLRTGELFF. For the CDR3, the DNA is TGCGCCAGCAGTGAGTCGACTCGGGAGGGGCTAAGAACCGGGGAGCTGTTTTTT.

Only one count was recorded for this clone. V and J are TRBV7-2 and TRBJ2-3; no reliable D call. Looked up from germline, CDR1 is SGHTA and CDR2 is FQGNSA. Trimming shortened V by 6 bases and J by 2 bases, and 12 bases separated the two germline ends. This CDR3 has 14 amino acids. CDR3 nucleotide sequence: TGTGCCAGCAGTCCCACGTCTACCACAGATACGCAGTATTTT. Protein product: CASSPTSTTDTQYF. The variable domain in full, completed from reference TRBV7-2 and TRBJ2-3, reads GAGVSQSPSNKVTEKGKDVELRCDPISGHTALYWYRQSLGQGLEFLIYFQGNSAPDKSGLPSDRFSAERTGGSVSTLTIQRTQQEDSAVYLCASSPTSTTDTQYFGPGTRLTVL.